The rows below give T cell receptor beta chains drawn from one sample of a study of blood T cell repertoires in COVID-19. TCRdb's copy holds only in-frame clones and misses some; the assay was immunoSEQ multiplex PCR. The sample lists about 200,000 clones, 85% to 90% occurring once. Sequencing input: peripheral blood. The receptors were gathered from a man between 50 and 59 years old with acute or convalescent COVID-19. The CDR3 runs from the conserved cysteine through the conserved F or W. D genes are given only for firm matches. Size is omitted from some rows. Given values are once, few, many or a class for expanded clones.

D gene	V gene	clone size	J gene	CDR3 protein	CDR3 DNA
.	TRBV4-1	.	TRBJ2-7	CASSQGPGHSYEQYF	TGCGCCAGCAGCCAAGGCCCGGGACACTCCTACGAGCAGTACTTC
TRBD1	TRBV2	.	TRBJ1-2	CASSLRQGQGGYGYTF	TGTGCCAGCAGTTTAAGACAGGGTCAGGGAGGCTATGGCTACACCTTC
.	TRBV19	.	TRBJ1-3	CASDSGMRGNTIYF	TGTGCCAGTGACTCAGGGATGCGTGGAAACACCATATATTTT
.	TRBV11-2	few	TRBJ1-2	CASSLTASSGYTF	TGTGCCAGCAGCTTGACAGCGTCGAGCGGCTACACCTTC
.	TRBV27	.	TRBJ1-2	CASSLRGDYGYTF	TGTGCCAGCAGTTTACGGGGTGACTATGGCTACACCTTC
.	TRBV7-2	.	TRBJ1-2	CASSLDRRNYGYTF	TGTGCCAGCAGCTTAGACAGGAGAAACTATGGCTACACCTTC
.	TRBV5-1	.	TRBJ1-4	CASPQNATNEKLFF	TGCGCCAGCCCCCAGAATGCAACTAATGAAAAACTGTTTTTT
TRBD1	TRBV6-1	.	TRBJ1-5	CASSEFGDRAQHF	TGTGCCAGCAGTGAATTTGGGGACAGGGCCCAGCATTTT
TRBD1	TRBV2	.	TRBJ2-2	CASRSTGVTGELFF	TGTGCCAGCAGATCGACAGGGGTCACCGGGGAGCTGTTTTTT
.	TRBV6-1	.	TRBJ2-1	CASSDGGAIYNEQFF	TGTGCCAGCAGTGATGGGGGGGCTATATACAATGAGCAGTTCTTC
TRBD2	TRBV9	.	TRBJ2-7	CASSGGGNPGLAGFYEQYF	TGTGCCAGCAGCGGGGGTGGAAATCCGGGACTAGCGGGTTTCTACGAGCAGTACTTC
TRBD1	TRBV5-1	.	TRBJ1-2	CASSLTGGEPNYGYTF	TGCGCCAGCAGCCTGACAGGGGGCGAGCCTAACTATGGCTACACCTTC
TRBD1	TRBV12-3/TRBV12-4	.	TRBJ1-2	CASTPGQGFGYTF	TGTGCCAGCACCCCCGGACAGGGCTTTGGCTACACCTTC
TRBD1	TRBV7-9	.	TRBJ1-2	CASSAGQGYGYTF	TGTGCCAGCAGCGCCGGACAGGGATATGGCTACACCTTC
.	TRBV4-1	.	TRBJ2-7	CASSLSTGTYEQYF	TGCGCCAGCAGCCTTTCGACAGGAACCTACGAGCAGTACTTC
TRBD1	TRBV18	.	TRBJ1-2	CASSPGDREWWYGYTF	TGTGCCAGCTCACCCGGGGACAGGGAGTGGTGGTATGGCTACACCTTC
TRBD1	TRBV7-9	.	TRBJ2-1	CASSTGVGQGDNEQFF	TGTGCCAGCAGCACCGGGGTAGGACAGGGGGACAATGAGCAGTTCTTC
TRBD1	TRBV12-5	.	TRBJ1-4	CASAHDRGEKLFF	TGTGCTAGTGCCCATGACAGGGGTGAAAAACTGTTTTTT
.	TRBV4-1	.	TRBJ2-2	CASSKGLGTGELFF	TGCGCCAGCAGCAAGGGGCTTGGCACCGGGGAGCTGTTTTTT
TRBD1	TRBV19	.	TRBJ1-4	CASSIRQGRGEKLFF	TGTGCCAGTAGTATACGACAGGGAAGGGGTGAAAAACTGTTTTTT
.	TRBV2	.	TRBJ2-5	CASSETPGGETQYF	TGTGCCAGCAGTGAAACCCCCGGAGGAGAGACCCAGTACTTC
.	TRBV5-5	.	TRBJ1-5	CASSVTGDQPQHF	TGTGCCAGCAGCGTGACGGGAGATCAGCCCCAGCATTTT
TRBD1	TRBV4-2	once	TRBJ1-1	CASSQTLGPGQGNTEAFF	TGTGCCAGCAGCCAAACATTGGGTCCGGGACAGGGGAACACTGAAGCTTTCTTT
TRBD2	TRBV7-2	.	TRBJ2-7	CASSRALAGREQYF	TGTGCCAGCAGTCGCGCTCTAGCGGGGAGGGAGCAGTACTTC
TRBD1	TRBV6-5	.	TRBJ1-5	CASIPGQGDQPQHF	TGTGCCAGCATCCCGGGACAGGGTGATCAGCCCCAGCATTTT
TRBD1	TRBV27	.	TRBJ2-7	CASSLGDSSYEQYF	TGTGCCAGCAGTCTGGGGGACAGCTCCTACGAGCAGTACTTC
.	TRBV5-6	.	TRBJ1-6	CASRFGHSYNSPLHF	TGTGCCAGCAGATTCGGACACAGTTATAATTCACCCCTCCACTTT
.	TRBV12-3/TRBV12-4	.	TRBJ2-7	CASSLLAYEQYF	TGTGCCAGCAGTTTACTTGCCTACGAGCAGTACTTC
TRBD2	TRBV29-1	.	TRBJ2-1	CSGGLVPYNEQFF	TGCAGCGGCGGACTAGTCCCCTACAATGAGCAGTTCTTC
.	TRBV6-5	once	TRBJ1-2	CASSYSQGIGGYTF	TGTGCCAGCAGTTACTCACAGGGAATTGGGGGCTACACCTTC
.	TRBV19	.	TRBJ1-6	CASSLLGTSGDNSPLHF	TGTGCCAGTAGTCTCCTCGGGACCTCAGGGGATAATTCACCCCTCCACTTT
.	TRBV7-8	.	TRBJ1-5	CASSFQGRLQPQHF	TGTGCCAGCAGCTTCCAGGGCCGGTTGCAGCCCCAGCATTTT
TRBD1	TRBV19	.	TRBJ1-1	CASSIELRGRNTEAFF	TGTGCCAGTAGTATAGAACTCAGGGGGAGGAACACTGAAGCTTTCTTT
TRBD1	TRBV18	once	TRBJ1-3	CASSPQDRVNSGNTIYF	TGTGCCAGCTCACCCCAGGACAGGGTGAACTCTGGAAACACCATATATTTT
.	TRBV4-2	.	TRBJ2-7	CASSRSDVGLGGPLEQYF	TGTGCCAGCAGCCGCAGCGATGTTGGACTTGGAGGGCCTCTCGAGCAGTACTTC
.	TRBV5-4	.	TRBJ2-7	CASSPGAPGTYEQYF	TGTGCCAGCAGCCCCGGAGCACCGGGGACCTACGAGCAGTACTTC
.	TRBV27	.	TRBJ1-5	CASRGGGNQPQHF	TGTGCCAGCCGGGGGGGTGGCAATCAGCCCCAGCATTTT
.	TRBV4-1	.	TRBJ1-2	CASSQQSGDGYTF	TGCGCCAGCAGCCAACAGTCCGGGGATGGCTACACCTTC
TRBD2	TRBV2	.	TRBJ2-3	CASSLRGGGGTDTQYF	TGTGCCAGCAGCTTACGAGGCGGGGGGGGCACAGATACGCAGTATTTT
.	TRBV7-2	.	TRBJ1-4	CASSTTGPTNEKLFF	TGTGCCAGCAGCACAACAGGGCCGACTAATGAAAAACTGTTTTTT
.	TRBV7-9	.	TRBJ1-1	CASSFSGGGTEAFF	TGTGCCAGCAGCTTCTCGGGGGGCGGGACTGAAGCTTTCTTT
.	TRBV27	.	TRBJ1-1	CASSFLGGSTEAFF	TGTGCCAGCAGTTTCCTCGGGGGAAGCACTGAAGCTTTCTTT
TRBD1	TRBV5-6	medium-sized	TRBJ1-5	CASSFGGQGYQPQHF	TGTGCCAGCAGCTTTGGGGGACAGGGTTACCAGCCCCAGCATTTT
TRBD1	TRBV2	few	TRBJ1-4	CASREDRGPVEKLFF	TGTGCCAGCAGGGAGGACAGGGGGCCCGTGGAAAAACTGTTTTTT
.	TRBV5-6	.	TRBJ2-3	CASSRGYGITDTQYF	TGTGCCAGCAGCAGAGGGTACGGAATCACAGATACGCAGTATTTT
TRBD1	TRBV5-1	.	TRBJ2-7	CASSFSRQGKNYEQYF	TGCGCCAGCAGCTTCTCCCGACAGGGGAAAAACTACGAGCAGTACTTC
.	TRBV18	.	TRBJ1-3	CASSPPHTQGKAGNTIYF	TGTGCCAGCTCACCACCCCACACACAGGGCAAGGCAGGAAACACCATATATTTT
TRBD1	TRBV4-1	.	TRBJ1-5	CASSQEAGGRGNQPQHF	TGCGCCAGCAGCCAAGAGGCAGGGGGCAGAGGCAATCAGCCCCAGCATTTT
TRBD1	TRBV5-4	.	TRBJ1-1	CASSPRGRNTEAFF	TGTGCCAGCAGCCCCAGGGGGCGGAACACTGAAGCTTTCTTT
TRBD1	TRBV5-8	.	TRBJ1-1	CASSFGRGTEAFF	TGTGCCAGCAGCTTCGGCAGGGGGACTGAAGCTTTCTTT
.	TRBV6-5	.	TRBJ1-1	CASSDPVVTEAFF	TGTGCCAGCAGCGATCCCGTAGTCACTGAAGCTTTCTTT
.	TRBV18	once	TRBJ1-3	CASSLRQKIGNTIYF	TGTGCCAGCTCACTAAGACAGAAAATTGGAAACACCATATATTTT
TRBD2	TRBV5-1	.	TRBJ2-7	CASSSGSPYEQYF	TGCGCCAGCAGTAGCGGGTCGCCCTACGAGCAGTACTTC
.	TRBV25-1	.	TRBJ1-6	CASSDNLGTANSPLHF	TGTGCCAGCAGTGACAATTTGGGCACGGCTAATTCACCCCTCCACTTT
TRBD1	TRBV6-6	.	TRBJ1-2	CASSKQGPSNYGYTF	TGTGCCAGCAGTAAACAGGGGCCTTCTAACTATGGCTACACCTTC